A single sample gave rise to the 11 T cell receptor beta chains below, sequenced in a study of blood T cell repertoires in COVID-19. Data came from immunoSEQ multiplex PCR; TCRdb stores just in-frame clones and leaves some out. The table has about 94,000 clones, around 81% seen once. Sequenced input: peripheral blood. The receptor set was obtained from a man aged 55 to 70 with acute or convalescent COVID-19.

The chain is built from TRBV7-8 and TRBJ2-1, with D perhaps matching TRBD1 (5 bases). V lost 1 base, J lost 2 bases, and 12 bases lay in between. The CDR3 has 16 amino acids. Looked up from germline, CDR1 is SGHVS and CDR2 is FQNEAQ. The CDR3 bases are TGTGCCAGCAGCTTAGTCACGGCAGGGACCTACAATGAGCAGTTCTTC. Amino acids: CASSLVTAGTYNEQFF.

The rearrangement joins TRBV9 to TRBJ2-7; tentatively, D is TRBD1 (6 bases). Germline CDR1 is SGDLS and CDR2 is YYNGEE. CDR3 length: 14 residues. V was trimmed by 9 bases and J by 4 bases, leaving 20 bases between them. The DNA of the CDR3 is TGTGCCACCATGGGACACCACATTCTTTACGAGCAGTACTTC. Protein product: CATMGHHILYEQYF.

The rearrangement uses TRBV7-3 and TRBJ1-1, with 8 bases fitting TRBD1. CDR1 and CDR2 from the germline V gene are SGHTA and FQGTGA. This CDR3 has 13 amino acids. V was clipped by 1 base and J by 11 bases; unmatched bases: 6. The CDR3 DNA is TGTGCCAGCAGCTTAAGTACAGGGGGTTTTGCTTTCTTT. It translates to CASSLSTGGFAFF.

This clone was picked up one time. The chain combines TRBV7-3 with TRBJ2-2; D gene uncertain. The CDR3 length is 12 residues. Germline V gives CDR1 SGHTA, CDR2 FQGTGA. V was shortened by 3 bases and J by 4 bases, with 3 bases between the two germline ends. The CDR3 DNA reads TGTGCCAGCAGCTTCGGCACCGGGGAGCTGTTTTTT. Protein product: CASSFGTGELFF.

The sample holds many counts of this clone. The V call is TRBV7-9, the J call TRBJ1-5; 9 bases are a match to TRBD1. The germline gives CDR1 SEHNR, CDR2 FQNEAQ (reference sequence). The CDR3 runs 14 residues. V was clipped by 4 bases and J by 4 bases; unmatched bases: 2. CDR3 residues: CASSSGQGNQPQHF. For the CDR3, the DNA is TGTGCCAGCAGCTCAGGACAGGGGAATCAGCCCCAGCATTTT.

The chain recombines TRBV5-1 with TRBJ1-6; 7 positions match TRBD1. V trimming: 4 bases; J trimming: 7 bases; junction bases outside the gene matches: 5. Per the germline V gene, CDR1 is SGHRS and CDR2 is YFSETQ. CDR3 length: 14 amino acids. CDR3 amino acids: CASSRGQLNSPLHF. CDR3 DNA: TGCGCCAGCAGCAGGGGACAGCTAAATTCACCCCTCCACTTT.

The V and J genes are TRBV9 and TRBJ2-7; 9 positions match TRBD2. From germline, CDR1 is SGDLS and CDR2 YYNGEE. This CDR3 contains 13 residues. Trimming cost V 3 bases and J 4 bases; bases outside gene matches: 2. Here the CDR3 reads CASSAAGGYEQYF. The CDR3 nucleotides are TGTGCCAGCAGCGCTGCGGGGGGGTACGAGCAGTACTTC.

The chain has TRBV21-1 and TRBJ1-3. TRBV21-1 is assigned pseudogene status. The CDR3 totals 17 residues. The CDR3 reads CASSKKRVGGKRNTIYF. Written as DNA, the CDR3 is TGTGCCAGCAGCAAAAAGCGGGTCGGGGGTAAACGAAACACCATATATTTT.

This clone was picked up a small number of times. The chain joins TRBV5-1 to TRBJ1-3; D remains ambiguous. Germline V gene sequence: CDR1 SGHRS, CDR2 YFSETQ. The CDR3 is 14 residues long. Trimming left V 0 bases short and J 4 bases short, with 8 bases between. The CDR3 nucleotides read TGCGCCAGCAGCTTGGATGCAGTAGGAAACACCATATATTTT. As protein: CASSLDAVGNTIYF.

This chain links TRBV2 with TRBJ1-2, with TRBD1 matching over 8 bases. Germline lookup yields CDR1 SNHLY and CDR2 FYNNEI. V lost 6 bases and J lost 2; bases outside the gene matches: 8. This CDR3 has 15 amino acids. CDR3 sequence reads: CASRRGQGQNYGYTF. The CDR3 region has the DNA TGTGCCAGCAGACGCGGACAGGGACAAAACTATGGCTACACCTTC. The entire variable domain, with the rest obtained from reference TRBV2 and TRBJ1-2, is as follows: EPEVTQTPSHQVTQMGQEVILRCVPISNHLYFYWYRQILGQKVEFLVSFYNNEISEKSEIFDDQFSVERPDGSNFTLKIRSTKLEDSAMYFCASRRGQGQNYGYTFGSGTRLTVV.

The V and J genes are TRBV24-1 and TRBJ2-7; D uncertain. Germline CDR1 and CDR2: KGHDR and SFDVKD. The V and J ends lost 1 base and 4 bases respectively, with 7 bases between them. This CDR3 contains 13 residues. CDR3 DNA sequence: TGTGCCACCAGTGATTTCGACAATTACGAGCAGTACTTC. Protein: CATSDFDNYEQYF.